This TCR beta chain was identified in a study of T-cell memory formation after mild COVID-19. Findings and caveats of the study: CD4+ contracting clones lay mainly in CM and EM, CD8+ ones in EMRA. Balance between CD4 and CD8 was seen in clones contracting day 15 to 85, and a CD4+ lean was seen in later expanders.

With respect to this clonotype: The antigen is not known.

Via MiXCR, TCRdb re-called the 5' RACE reads, giving one row per CDR3 protein. The sample contains 150,000 to 200,000 distinct CDR3 sequences, roughly 17% of which appear only once. The CDR3 is made up of 15 amino acids. Trimming cost V 6 bases and J 1 base, with 15 bases left between them. The material sequenced was PBMCs or a T cell subset sorted from them (not recorded which). This sequence joins TRBV12-3 or TRBV12-4 and TRBJ2-5; TRBD1 might be the D (5 bases). This clonotype was obtained from an adult woman who had mild COVID-19 (a few samples of this study predate the infection). Cell type and time point are not known. The CDR3 DNA is TGTGCCAGCAGCCGTGACCAGGGAATCCAAGAGACCCAGTACTTC. Amino acids: CASSRDQGIQETQYF.